These 14 T cell receptor beta chains were all obtained from the same sample, sequenced in a study of CD8+ T cells in alopecia areata. RNA, once extracted, was reverse transcribed into cDNA for use as the sequencing template. The method was immunoSEQ multiplex PCR; TCRdb's version includes in-frame clones alone and lacks a portion of them. Found here are roughly 220,000 clones, under 40% of them singletons; the top ten hold around 0.48%. Treatment indicated: oral pan-JAK inhibitor, 5-10 mg twice daily. Sequences were derived from CD4+ T cells sorted from blood, sampled at week 34, from a patient treated with tofacitinib. These receptors were collected from a human donor with alopecia areata.

V and J are TRBV14 and TRBJ2-5; no definite D call. Trimming removed 1 base at V and 5 bases at J, with 8 bases between. This CDR3 is 13 amino acids long. Germline V CDR1 and CDR2: SGHDN, FVKESK. CDR3 bases: TGTGCCAGCAGCCAAGGTCGAATGGAGACCCAGTACTTC. Protein sequence: CASSQGRMETQYF.

J is TRBJ1-1 and V is TRBV6-4; the match to TRBD1 covers 8 bases. With V trimmed by 8 bases and J by 7 bases, 12 bases remained unmatched. There are 14 residues in the CDR3. Germline assignment: CDR1 MRHNA and CDR2 SNTAGT. Here the CDR3 DNA reads TGTGCCAGCCGAAGCCAGGGGGCAATCGGTGAAGCTTTCTTT. Translating it yields CASRSQGAIGEAFF.

This chain connects TRBV15 to TRBJ2-7; 8 nucleotides agree with TRBD2. This CDR3 is 16 amino acids long. Trimming at V came to 3 bases and at J to 0 bases, leaving 7 bases not matched to a gene. The V gene's germline CDR1 is LNHNV and CDR2 YYDKDF (reference sequence). CDR3 coding DNA: TGTGCCACCAGCAGGAGAACGGGGGGGTCCTCCTACGAGCAGTACTTC. Residues: CATSRRTGGSSYEQYF.

This chain joins TRBV6-1 and TRBJ1-1, with D uncertain. Germline values: CDR1 MNHNS, CDR2 SASEGT. Trimming shortened V by 6 bases and J by 2 bases, and 16 bases separated the two germline ends. This CDR3 spans 15 amino acids. The CDR3 is CASRDRSGPNTEAFF. CDR3 coding DNA: TGTGCCAGCAGGGACCGGTCGGGCCCAAACACTGAAGCTTTCTTT.

This clone was detected a few times. The V call is TRBV29-1, the J call TRBJ2-5, with D tentatively TRBD1 (6 bases). The germline V gene encodes CDR1 SQVTM and CDR2 ANQGSEA. The CDR3 totals 14 residues. V lost 5 bases and J lost 5, with 18 bases in between. The DNA for the CDR3 is TGCAGCGTTATGGGACACCTATCCCGGGAGACCCAGTACTTC. Protein: CSVMGHLSRETQYF.

V gene TRBV2 combines with J gene TRBJ1-3, with unresolved D. This CDR3 is built from 15 residues. Germline V gives CDR1 SNHLY, CDR2 FYNNEI. V lost 3 bases to trimming and J lost 2 bases, with 11 bases between them. CDR3 coding DNA: TGTGCCAGCAGTGATTTGAGGATTGCTGGAAACACCATATATTTT. It encodes CASSDLRIAGNTIYF.

The rearrangement links TRBV28 to TRBJ2-1; 14 bases line up with TRBD2. Trimming cost V 5 bases and J 10 bases; bases outside gene matches: 7. This CDR3 comprises 15 residues. Germline CDR1 is MDHEN and CDR2 is SYDVKM. CDR3 coding DNA: TGTGCCAGCAGTCCCCGGACTAGCGGGGGGCCGGAGCAGTTCTTC. Its translation: CASSPRTSGGPEQFF.

This clone turned up a few times. The rearrangement uses TRBV29-1 and TRBJ2-2; D is possibly TRBD1 (6 bases). The V gene lost 4 bases and the J gene lost 1 base, with 10 bases spanning the gap. The germline V gene encodes CDR1 SQVTM and CDR2 ANQGSEA. This CDR3 has 14 residues. The chain's CDR3 is CSVGRQENTGELFF. The CDR3 DNA follows: TGCAGCGTTGGCAGACAGGAGAACACCGGGGAGCTGTTTTTT.

The V and J genes are TRBV7-2 and TRBJ1-1; D is ambiguous. Germline V lookup: CDR1 SGHTA, CDR2 FQGNSA. This CDR3 region has 16 residues. Trimming left V 0 bases short and J 0 bases short, with 11 bases between. The CDR3 coding sequence is TGTGCCAGCAGCTTAGCGGAAATAGCGATGAACACTGAAGCTTTCTTT. Encoded protein: CASSLAEIAMNTEAFF.

V usage is TRBV6-1 and J usage is TRBJ1-2; maybe TRBD1 (6 bases). The length of the CDR3 is 13 residues. The germline gives CDR1 MNHNS, CDR2 SASEGT. V lost 10 bases, J lost 4 bases, and 16 bases lay in between. The CDR3 reads CATSLDRSYGYTF. CDR3 nucleotide sequence: TGTGCCACCTCCCTTGACAGGTCCTATGGCTACACCTTC.

This clone was recorded a few times. The gene calls are TRBV10-1 and TRBJ1-4; tentative D call: TRBD1 (5 bases). The V end was cut by 6 bases, the J end by 0 bases, with 5 bases between. CDR1 and CDR2 from the germline V gene are WNHNN and SYGVQD (reference sequence). CDR3 length: 13 residues. This CDR3 reads CASRDTTNEKLFF. CDR3 nucleotide sequence: TGCGCCAGCAGGGACACAACTAATGAAAAACTGTTTTTT.

This clone was seen a single time. V is TRBV30 and J is TRBJ1-1; D is ambiguous. The CDR3 runs to 14 residues. Trimming removed 1 base from V and 4 bases from J, with 13 bases in between. Looked up from germline, CDR1 is GTSNPN and CDR2 is SVGIG (reference sequence). The CDR3 sequence is CAWSDTRVATEAFF. CDR3 bases: TGTGCCTGGAGTGATACTAGGGTGGCCACTGAAGCTTTCTTT.

The chain joins TRBV10-3 to TRBJ1-2; maybe TRBD1 (5 bases). The CDR3 is 13 amino acids. CDR1 and CDR2 from the germline V gene are ENHRY and SYGVKD. The V gene lost 5 bases and the J gene lost 5 bases, with 12 bases spanning the gap. The CDR3 loop is CAISYAGKYGYTF. CDR3 coding DNA: TGTGCCATCAGTTACGCAGGGAAATATGGCTACACCTTC.

As DNA, the CDR3 is TGTGCCAGCAGCGACTGGGGGACAGGGGACCACGAGCAGTACTTC. It codes for CASSDWGTGDHEQYF. The chain has TRBV7-9 and TRBJ2-7; 10 bases agree with TRBD1. The trim removed 5 bases at V and 5 bases at J, leaving 9 bases unmatched. CDR1 is SEHNR, CDR2 FQNEAQ, per germline (reference sequence). The CDR3 loop spans 15 amino acids.